Each of the 10 T cell receptor beta chains below was sequenced from the same sample in a study of CD8+CD57+ T cells in acquired aplastic anemia. Patients included in sequencing had previously demonstrated CD8+CD57+ cell expansion by flow cytometry. Genomic DNA templated the TCR beta VDJ and CDR3 profiling. Via MiXCR, TCRdb re-called the reads, giving one row per CDR3 protein. Altogether approximately 250,000 distinct CDR3 sequences are present, 82% being singletons, with the ten largest covering approximately 42%. Specimen: sorted CD4+, CD8+, or CD8+CD57+ T cells (not recorded which) from PBMCs. Source of these receptors: a human donor with aplastic anemia.

The chain links TRBV4-1 to TRBJ1-6; D not certain. This CDR3 is built from 13 residues. CDR1 is MGHRA and CDR2 is YSYEKL in the germline V gene. V lost 2 bases and J 6 bases, leaving 5 bases between the germline ends. The CDR3 DNA reads TGCGCCAGCAGCCAACCACTTAATTCACCCCTCCACTTT. Residues: CASSQPLNSPLHF.

Concerning this clonotype: Given a much more abundant clone one base away, this may be a read error. The chain has TRBV5-6 and TRBJ2-1, with 9 bases fitting TRBD2. V gave up 4 bases and J gave up 8 bases; unmatched junction bases: 13. This CDR3 comprises 16 residues. Germline assignment: CDR1 SGHDT and CDR2 YYEEEE. CDR3 bases: TGTGCCAGCAGCCCCCATAGAAGCGGGGGGAGCGATGAGCAGTTCTTC. It yields the protein CASSPHRSGGSDEQFF.

This clonotype was detected a few times. The junction differs from germline at one of its ends, possibly a read error. The J gene is TRBJ2-3, the V gene TRBV15; a possible D gene is TRBD1 (5 bases). The end of the DNA fits TRBJ2-5 better, so the J call may be wrong. This CDR3 is built from 14 residues. Germline CDR1 LNHNV, CDR2 YYDKDF (reference sequence). CDR3 loop: CATSWGGSQDTQYF. CDR3 DNA: TGTGCCACCAGCTGGGGCGGCAGTCAAGATACCCAGTACTTC.

The chain joins TRBV2 to TRBJ2-7; 8 bases align to TRBD2. Germline CDR1 SNHLY, CDR2 FYNNEI. CDR3 size: 14 residues. The CDR3 DNA reads TGTGCCAGCGGGGACGGAGCGGGGGCTACGCAGCAGTTTGTC. Amino acid sequence: CASGDGAGATQQFV.

This clonotype was detected many times. This sequence joins TRBV7-2 and TRBJ2-3; no clear D gene. V lost 1 base and J 0 bases, leaving 5 bases between the germline ends. CDR3 size: 14 residues. Per germline, CDR1 SGHTA and CDR2 FQGNSA. The CDR3 is CASSLEASTDTQYF. Written as DNA, the CDR3 is TGTGCCAGCAGCTTAGAAGCCAGCACAGATACGCAGTATTTT.

The chain couples TRBV5-5 to TRBJ2-3; a weak D match, TRBD1 (6 bases). CDR1 and CDR2 (germline): SGHKS, YYEKEE (reference sequence). This CDR3 has 14 residues. Trimming took off 2 bases at V and 6 bases at J, with 13 bases between the two ends. The CDR3 loop is CASSFGTSPDTQYF. The CDR3 region has the DNA TGTGCCAGCAGCTTCGGGACAAGTCCCGATACGCAGTATTTT. The variable domain in full, with the rest retrieved from reference TRBV5-5 and TRBJ2-3, is DAGVTQSPTHLIKTRGQQVTLRCSPISGHKSVSWYQQVLGQGPQFIFQYYEKEERGRGNFPDRFSARQFPNYSSELNVNALLLGDSALYLCASSFGTSPDTQYFGPGTRLTVL.

The J gene is TRBJ1-2, the V gene TRBV7-9; D is uncertain. V was cut by 2 bases and J by 5 bases, with 15 bases left in between. CDR3 length: 15 amino acids. Per the germline V gene, CDR1 is SEHNR and CDR2 is FQNEAQ (reference sequence). In nucleotides, the CDR3 is TGTGCCAGCAGCTTAAAAGGCAGCCAAATATATGGCTACACCTTC. This encodes CASSLKGSQIYGYTF.

The rearrangement links TRBV7-9 to TRBJ2-1, with D maybe TRBD1 (6 bases). The J call may be faulty, since TRBJ2-5 better matches the DNA end. The CDR3 is made up of 12 amino acids. Per germline, CDR1 SEHNR and CDR2 FQNEAQ (reference sequence). The DNA of the CDR3 is TGTGCCGGACACTGGCAGGGGAGTACCCAGTACTTC. Its translation: CAGHWQGSTQYF.

The gene calls are TRBV15 and TRBJ2-2; TRBD2 agrees at 8 bases. Germline V lookup: CDR1 LNHNV, CDR2 YYDKDF (reference sequence). V lost 2 bases to trimming and J lost 0 bases; unmatched junction nucleotides: 5. This CDR3 region has 17 residues. The CDR3 region has the DNA TGTGCCACCAGCAGACCGCCGGGACTAGCGAACACCGGGGAGCTGTTTTTT. Amino acid sequence: CATSRPPGLANTGELFF.

The chain links TRBV2 to TRBJ1-4; unclear D gene. The CDR3 has 17 amino acids. V lost 8 bases and J lost 14, with 33 bases in between. Germline CDR1 reads SNHLY; CDR2 reads FYNNEI. The CDR3 DNA reads as TGTGCCAGCGGAGAGACTCCCGTCGTCTTGAGCACTGAAGCTCTGTTTTTT. Translated: CASGETPVVLSTEALFF.